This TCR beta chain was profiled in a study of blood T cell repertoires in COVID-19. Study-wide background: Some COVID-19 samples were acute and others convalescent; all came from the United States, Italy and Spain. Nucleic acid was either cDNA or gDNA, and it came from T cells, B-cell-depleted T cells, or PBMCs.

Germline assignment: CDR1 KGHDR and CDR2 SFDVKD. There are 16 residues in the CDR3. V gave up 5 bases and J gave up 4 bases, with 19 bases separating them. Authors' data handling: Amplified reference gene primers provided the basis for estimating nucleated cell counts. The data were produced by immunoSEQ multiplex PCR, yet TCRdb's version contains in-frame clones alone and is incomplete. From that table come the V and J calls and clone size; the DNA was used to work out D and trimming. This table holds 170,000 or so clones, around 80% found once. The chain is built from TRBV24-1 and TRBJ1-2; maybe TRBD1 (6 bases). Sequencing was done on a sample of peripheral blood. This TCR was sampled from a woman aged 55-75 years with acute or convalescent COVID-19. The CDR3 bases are TGTGCCACCAGTGGGGGGGGGCGCGGATCTGGCTATGGCTACACCTTC. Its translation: CATSGGGRGSGYGYTF.